This TCR beta chain is from a study of blood T cell repertoires in COVID-19. The wider study: The United States, Italy and Spain supplied acute and convalescent COVID-19 samples. T cells, B-cell-depleted T cells, or PBMCs supplied cDNA or gDNA.

CDR3 size: 15 residues. Germline lookup yields CDR1 SGHTA and CDR2 FQGNSA. Trimming removed 4 bases from V and 4 bases from J; junction bases left unmatched: 7. Source study methods: Amplification of reference gene primers was used by the study to estimate nucleated cell counts. Only in-frame clones appear in the TCRdb table, and some are missing; sequencing was by immunoSEQ multiplex PCR. That table is the source of V, J and clone size, and D and trimming were worked out from the DNA. The sample lists 100,000 or so clones, approximately 80% seen once, with 7.5% to 10% in the top ten. The V call is TRBV7-2, the J call TRBJ2-5, with 9 bases aligning to TRBD1. The TCR was taken from a woman between 70 and 85 years old with acute or convalescent COVID-19. Sample: peripheral blood. This chain's CDR3 is CASSSNRGLGETQYF. CDR3 in DNA: TGTGCCAGCAGCTCGAACAGGGGGCTTGGAGAGACCCAGTACTTC. Using reference TRBV7-2 and TRBJ2-5 for the parts outside the CDR3, the full variable domain is GAGVSQSPSNKVTEKGKDVELRCDPISGHTALYWYRQSLGQGLEFLIYFQGNSAPDKSGLPSDRFSAERTGGSVSTLTIQRTQQEDSAVYLCASSSNRGLGETQYFGPGTRLLVL.